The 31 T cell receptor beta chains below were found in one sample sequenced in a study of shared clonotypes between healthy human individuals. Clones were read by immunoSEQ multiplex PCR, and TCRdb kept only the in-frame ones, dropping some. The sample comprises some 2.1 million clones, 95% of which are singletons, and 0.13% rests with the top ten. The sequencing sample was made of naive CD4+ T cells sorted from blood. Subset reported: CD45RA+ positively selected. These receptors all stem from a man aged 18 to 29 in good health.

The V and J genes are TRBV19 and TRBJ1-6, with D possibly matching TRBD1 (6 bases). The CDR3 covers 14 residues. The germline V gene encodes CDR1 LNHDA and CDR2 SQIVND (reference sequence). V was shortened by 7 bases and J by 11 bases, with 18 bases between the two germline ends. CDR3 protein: CASTSGALGPPLHF. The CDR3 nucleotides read TGTGCCAGTACATCGGGGGCACTCGGGCCACCCCTCCACTTT.

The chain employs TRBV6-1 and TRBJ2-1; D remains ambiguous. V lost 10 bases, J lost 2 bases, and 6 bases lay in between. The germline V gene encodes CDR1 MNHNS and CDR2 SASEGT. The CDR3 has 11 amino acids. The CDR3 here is CATLAYNEQFF. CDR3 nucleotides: TGTGCCACTCTAGCCTACAATGAGCAGTTCTTC.

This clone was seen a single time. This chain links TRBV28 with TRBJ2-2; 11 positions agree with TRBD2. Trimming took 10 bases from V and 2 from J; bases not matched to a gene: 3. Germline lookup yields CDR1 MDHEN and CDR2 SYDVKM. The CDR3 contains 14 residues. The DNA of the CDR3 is TGTGCCACCGGGACTAGCGGAAACACCGGGGAGCTGTTTTTT. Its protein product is CATGTSGNTGELFF.

The CDR3 bases are TGTGCCAGCAGCAAAGAAGGACGATCGACCTACGAGCAGTACTTC. It is translated as CASSKEGRSTYEQYF. The genes are TRBV21-1 and TRBJ2-7. TRBV21-1 is a listed pseudogene. The CDR3 sequence is 15 residues long.

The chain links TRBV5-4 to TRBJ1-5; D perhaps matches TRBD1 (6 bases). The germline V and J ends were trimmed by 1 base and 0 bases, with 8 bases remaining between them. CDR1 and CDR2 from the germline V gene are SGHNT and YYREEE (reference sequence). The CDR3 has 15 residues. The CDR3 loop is CASSLWGASNQPQHF. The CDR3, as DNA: TGTGCCAGCAGCTTGTGGGGGGCTAGCAATCAGCCCCAGCATTTT.

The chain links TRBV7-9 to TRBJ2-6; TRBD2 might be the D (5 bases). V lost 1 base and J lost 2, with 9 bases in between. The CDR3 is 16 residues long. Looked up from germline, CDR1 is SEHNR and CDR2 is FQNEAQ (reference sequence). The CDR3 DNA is TGTGCCAGCAGCTTAGGTCGAGGGACTGGGGCCAACGTCCTGACTTTC. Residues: CASSLGRGTGANVLTF.

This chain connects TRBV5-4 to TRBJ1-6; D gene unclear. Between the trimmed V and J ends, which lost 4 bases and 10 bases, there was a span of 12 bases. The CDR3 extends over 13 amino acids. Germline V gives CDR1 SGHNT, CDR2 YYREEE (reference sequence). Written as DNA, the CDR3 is TGTGCCAGCAGCCGTACGCAAGAGTCACCCCTCCACTTT. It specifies CASSRTQESPLHF.

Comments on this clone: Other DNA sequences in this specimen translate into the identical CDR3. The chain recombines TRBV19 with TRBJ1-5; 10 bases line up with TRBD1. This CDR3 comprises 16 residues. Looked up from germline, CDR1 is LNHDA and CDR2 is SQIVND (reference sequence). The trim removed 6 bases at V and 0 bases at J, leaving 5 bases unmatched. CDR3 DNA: TGTGCCAGTAGGACGACAGGGGGCGATAGCAATCAGCCCCAGCATTTT. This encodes CASRTTGGDSNQPQHF.

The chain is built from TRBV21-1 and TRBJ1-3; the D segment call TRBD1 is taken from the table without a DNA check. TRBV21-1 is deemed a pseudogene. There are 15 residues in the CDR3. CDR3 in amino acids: CASSTRQVRGNTIYF. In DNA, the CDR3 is TGTGCCAGCAGTACACGACAGGTGCGTGGAAACACCATATATTTT.

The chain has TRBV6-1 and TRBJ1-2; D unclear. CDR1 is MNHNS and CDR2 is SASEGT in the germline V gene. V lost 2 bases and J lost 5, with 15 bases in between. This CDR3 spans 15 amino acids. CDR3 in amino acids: CASSELGPTTYGYTF. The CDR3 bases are TGTGCCAGCAGTGAACTCGGTCCCACAACTTATGGCTACACCTTC.

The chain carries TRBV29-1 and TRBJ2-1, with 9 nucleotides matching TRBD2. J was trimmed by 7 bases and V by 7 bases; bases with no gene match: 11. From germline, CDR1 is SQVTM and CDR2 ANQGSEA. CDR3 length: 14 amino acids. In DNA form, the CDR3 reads TGCAGCGCCGGCCGAGCGGGGGGTTCGAATGAGCAGTTCTTC. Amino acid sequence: CSAGRAGGSNEQFF.

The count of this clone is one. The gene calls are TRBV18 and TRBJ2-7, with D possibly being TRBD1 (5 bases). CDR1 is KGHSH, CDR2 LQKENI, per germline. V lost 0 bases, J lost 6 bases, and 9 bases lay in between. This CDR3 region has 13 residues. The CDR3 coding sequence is TGTGCCAGCTCACCACCAGTAGGGGCCGAGCAGTACTTC. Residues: CASSPPVGAEQYF.

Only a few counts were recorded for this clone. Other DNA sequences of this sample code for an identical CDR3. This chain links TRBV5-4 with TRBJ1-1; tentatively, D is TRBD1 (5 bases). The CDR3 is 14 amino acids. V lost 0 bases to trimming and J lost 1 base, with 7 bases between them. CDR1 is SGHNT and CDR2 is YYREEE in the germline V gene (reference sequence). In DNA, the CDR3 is TGTGCCAGCAGCTTGGGCAGGGCGAACACTGAAGCTTTCTTT. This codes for CASSLGRANTEAFF.

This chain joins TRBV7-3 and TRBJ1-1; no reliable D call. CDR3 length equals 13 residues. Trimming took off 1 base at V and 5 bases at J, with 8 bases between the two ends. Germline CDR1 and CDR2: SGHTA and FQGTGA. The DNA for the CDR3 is TGTGCCAGCAGCTTAATGGCCGGGACTGAAGCTTTCTTT. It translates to CASSLMAGTEAFF.

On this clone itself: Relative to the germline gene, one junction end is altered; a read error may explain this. The CDR3 loop is CASRGSETQYF. The CDR3 coding sequence is TGCGCAAGCAGAGGGTCCGAGACCCAGTACTTC. The chain recombines TRBV5-1 with TRBJ2-5, with D tentatively TRBD2 (5 bases). The CDR3 runs 11 residues. Germline V CDR1 and CDR2: SGHRS, YFSETQ.

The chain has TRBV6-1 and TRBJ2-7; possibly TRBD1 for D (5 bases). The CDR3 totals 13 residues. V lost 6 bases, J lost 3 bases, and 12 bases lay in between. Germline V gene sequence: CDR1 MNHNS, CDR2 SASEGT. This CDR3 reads CASRDIQVYEQYF. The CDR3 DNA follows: TGTGCCAGCAGGGATATACAGGTCTACGAGCAGTACTTC.

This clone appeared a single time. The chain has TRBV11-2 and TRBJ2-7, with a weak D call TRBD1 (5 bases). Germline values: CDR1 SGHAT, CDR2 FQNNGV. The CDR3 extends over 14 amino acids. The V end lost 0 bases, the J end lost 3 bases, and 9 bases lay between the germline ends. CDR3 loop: CASSLDSGIYEQYF. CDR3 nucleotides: TGTGCCAGCAGCTTAGATTCAGGGATCTACGAGCAGTACTTC.

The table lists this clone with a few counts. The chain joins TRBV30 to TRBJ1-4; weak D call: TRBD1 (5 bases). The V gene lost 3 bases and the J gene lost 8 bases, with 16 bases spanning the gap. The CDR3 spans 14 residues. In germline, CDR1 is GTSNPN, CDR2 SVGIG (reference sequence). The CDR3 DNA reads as TGTGCCTGGAGCGAACCTGGGGCGGGCGAAAAACTGTTTTTT. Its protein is CAWSEPGAGEKLFF. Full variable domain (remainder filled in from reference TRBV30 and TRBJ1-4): SQTIHQWPATLVQPVGSPLSLECTVEGTSNPNLYWYRQAAGRGLQLLFYSVGIGQISSEVPQNLSASRPQDRQFILSSKKLLLSDSGFYLCAWSEPGAGEKLFFGSGTQLSVL.

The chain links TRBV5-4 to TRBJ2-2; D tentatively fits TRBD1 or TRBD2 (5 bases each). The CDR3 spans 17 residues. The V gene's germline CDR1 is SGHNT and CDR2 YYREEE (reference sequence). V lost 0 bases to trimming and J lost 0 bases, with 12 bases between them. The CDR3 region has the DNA TGTGCCAGCAGCTTGGCCGATGGGGGATCGAACACCGGGGAGCTGTTTTTT. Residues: CASSLADGGSNTGELFF.

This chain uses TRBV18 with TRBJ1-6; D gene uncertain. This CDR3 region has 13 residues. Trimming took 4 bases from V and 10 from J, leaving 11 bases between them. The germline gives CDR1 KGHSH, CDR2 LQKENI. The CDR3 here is CASSLVERSPLHF. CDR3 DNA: TGTGCCAGCTCACTGGTGGAGAGATCACCCCTCCACTTT.

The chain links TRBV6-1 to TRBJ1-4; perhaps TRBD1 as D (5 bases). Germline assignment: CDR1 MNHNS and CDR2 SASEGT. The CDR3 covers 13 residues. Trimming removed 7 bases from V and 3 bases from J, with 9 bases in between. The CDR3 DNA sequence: TGTGCCAGCAACGGGGGGGCTAATGAAAAACTGTTTTTT. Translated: CASNGGANEKLFF.

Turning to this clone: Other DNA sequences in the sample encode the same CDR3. The CDR3 loop reads CSADLGDEQYF. CDR3 in DNA: TGCAGTGCGGACCTAGGTGACGAGCAGTACTTC. The chain couples TRBV20-1 to TRBJ2-5; D not resolved. The DNA end is a closer match to TRBJ2-7, so the J assignment may be wrong. The CDR3 runs to 11 residues. In germline, CDR1 is DFQATT, CDR2 SNEGSKA (reference sequence).

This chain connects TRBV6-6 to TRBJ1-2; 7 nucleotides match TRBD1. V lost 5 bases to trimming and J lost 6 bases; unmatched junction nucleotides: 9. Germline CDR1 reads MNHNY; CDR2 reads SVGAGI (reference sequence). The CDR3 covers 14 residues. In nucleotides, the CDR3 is TGTGCCAGCAGTCCCGACAGGGCCCTACATGGCTACACCTTC. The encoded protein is CASSPDRALHGYTF.

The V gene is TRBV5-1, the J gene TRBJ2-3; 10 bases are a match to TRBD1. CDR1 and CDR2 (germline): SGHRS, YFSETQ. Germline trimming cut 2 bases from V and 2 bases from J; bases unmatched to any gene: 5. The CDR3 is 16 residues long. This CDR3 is CASSLTGTGATDTQYF. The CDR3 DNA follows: TGCGCCAGCAGCTTAACCGGGACAGGGGCCACAGATACGCAGTATTTT.

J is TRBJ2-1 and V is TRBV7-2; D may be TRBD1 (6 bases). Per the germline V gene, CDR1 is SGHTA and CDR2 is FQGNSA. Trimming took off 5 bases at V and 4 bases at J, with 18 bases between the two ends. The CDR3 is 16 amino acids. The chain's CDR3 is CASSVGYRVLYNEQFF. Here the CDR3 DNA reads TGTGCCAGCAGCGTGGGGTACAGGGTCCTTTACAATGAGCAGTTCTTC.

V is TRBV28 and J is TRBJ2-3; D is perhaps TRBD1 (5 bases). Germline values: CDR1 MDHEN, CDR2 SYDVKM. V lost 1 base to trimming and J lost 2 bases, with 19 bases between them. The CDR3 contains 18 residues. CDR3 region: CASSLYVPGKPFTDTQYF. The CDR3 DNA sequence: TGTGCCAGCAGTTTATATGTGCCAGGGAAACCCTTCACAGATACGCAGTATTTT.

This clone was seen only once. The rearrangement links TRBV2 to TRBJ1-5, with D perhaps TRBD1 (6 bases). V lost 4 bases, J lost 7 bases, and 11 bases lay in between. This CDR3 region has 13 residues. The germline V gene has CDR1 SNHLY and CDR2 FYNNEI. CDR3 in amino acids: CASSGSGAQPQHF. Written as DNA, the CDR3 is TGTGCCAGCAGTGGTTCAGGGGCACAGCCCCAGCATTTT.

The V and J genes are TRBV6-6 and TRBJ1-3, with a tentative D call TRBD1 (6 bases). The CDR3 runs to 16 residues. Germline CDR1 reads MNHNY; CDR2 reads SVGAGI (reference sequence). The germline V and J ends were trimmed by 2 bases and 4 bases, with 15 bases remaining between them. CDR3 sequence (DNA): TGTGCCAGCAGTTACCAATTGGGGGGGCTAGGAAACACCATATATTTT. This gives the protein CASSYQLGGLGNTIYF.

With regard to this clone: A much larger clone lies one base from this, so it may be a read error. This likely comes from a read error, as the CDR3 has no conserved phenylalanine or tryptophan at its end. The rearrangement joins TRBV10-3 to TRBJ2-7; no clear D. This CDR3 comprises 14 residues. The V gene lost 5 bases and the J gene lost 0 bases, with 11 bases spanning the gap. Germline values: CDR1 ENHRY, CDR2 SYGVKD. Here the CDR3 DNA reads TGTGCCATCAGTTACACCGAAAGCTCCTACGAGCAGTACTTA. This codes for CAISYTESSYEQYL.

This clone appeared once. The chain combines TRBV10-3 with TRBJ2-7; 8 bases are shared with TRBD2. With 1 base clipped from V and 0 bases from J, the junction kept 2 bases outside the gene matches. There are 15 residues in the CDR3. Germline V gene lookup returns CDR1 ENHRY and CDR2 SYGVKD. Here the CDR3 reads CAISEFSGTSYEQYF. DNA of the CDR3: TGTGCCATCAGTGAGTTTAGCGGGACCTCCTACGAGCAGTACTTC.

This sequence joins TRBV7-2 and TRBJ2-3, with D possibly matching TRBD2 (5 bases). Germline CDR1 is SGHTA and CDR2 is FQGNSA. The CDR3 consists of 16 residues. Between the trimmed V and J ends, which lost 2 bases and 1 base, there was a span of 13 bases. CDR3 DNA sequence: TGTGCCAGCAGCTTACGGGCGGGCAGAGGCACAGATACGCAGTATTTT. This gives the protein CASSLRAGRGTDTQYF.